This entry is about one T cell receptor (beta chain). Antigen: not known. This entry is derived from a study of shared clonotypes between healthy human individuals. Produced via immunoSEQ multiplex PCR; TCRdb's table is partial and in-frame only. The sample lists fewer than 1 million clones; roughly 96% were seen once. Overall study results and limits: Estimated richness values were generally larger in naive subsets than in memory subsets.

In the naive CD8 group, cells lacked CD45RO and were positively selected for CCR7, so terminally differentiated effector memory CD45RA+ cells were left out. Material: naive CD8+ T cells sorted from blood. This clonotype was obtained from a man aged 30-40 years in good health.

The CDR3 DNA reads as TGTGCCAGCAGTTTATGGGGGGGAGTAGTCCCGAGCTCCTACGAGCAGTACTTC. It codes for CASSLWGGVVPSSYEQYF. The chain joins TRBV27 to TRBJ2-7; 7 nucleotides agree with TRBD2. This CDR3 has 18 residues. Per the germline V gene, CDR1 is MNHEY and CDR2 is SMNVEV (reference sequence). J was trimmed by 0 bases and V by 1 base; bases with no gene match: 12.